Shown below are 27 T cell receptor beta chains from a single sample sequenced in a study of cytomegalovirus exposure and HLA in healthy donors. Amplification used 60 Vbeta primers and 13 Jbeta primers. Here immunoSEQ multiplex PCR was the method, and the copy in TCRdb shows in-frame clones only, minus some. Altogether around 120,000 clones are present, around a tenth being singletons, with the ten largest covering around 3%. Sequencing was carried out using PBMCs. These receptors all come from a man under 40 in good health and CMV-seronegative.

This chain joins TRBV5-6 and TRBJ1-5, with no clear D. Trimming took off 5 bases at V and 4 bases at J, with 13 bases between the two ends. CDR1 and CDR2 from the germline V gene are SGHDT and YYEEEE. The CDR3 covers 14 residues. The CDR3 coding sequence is TGTGCCAGCAGTTCCGACGCGGGGAATCAGCCCCAGCATTTT. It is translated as CASSSDAGNQPQHF.

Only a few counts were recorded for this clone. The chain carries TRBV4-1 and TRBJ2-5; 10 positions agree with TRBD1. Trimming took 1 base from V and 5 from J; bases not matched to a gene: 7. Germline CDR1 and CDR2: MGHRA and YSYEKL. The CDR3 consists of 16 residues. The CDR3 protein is CASSQVTTGGTETQYF. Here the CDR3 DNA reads TGCGCCAGCAGCCAAGTGACGACAGGGGGCACGGAGACCCAGTACTTC.

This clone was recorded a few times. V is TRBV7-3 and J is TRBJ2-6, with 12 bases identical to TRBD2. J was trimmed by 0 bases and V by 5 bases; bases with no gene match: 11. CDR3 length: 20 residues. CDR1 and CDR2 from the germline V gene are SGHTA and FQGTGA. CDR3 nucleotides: TGTGCCAGCAGCCGACCGATGGGACTAGCGGGCGCCTCTGGGGCCAACGTCCTGACTTTC. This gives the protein CASSRPMGLAGASGANVLTF.

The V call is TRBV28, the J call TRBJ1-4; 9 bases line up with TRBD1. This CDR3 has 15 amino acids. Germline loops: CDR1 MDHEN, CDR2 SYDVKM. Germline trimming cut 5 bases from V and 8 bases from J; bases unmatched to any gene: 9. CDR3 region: CASSAWTGAVEKLFF. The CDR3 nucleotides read TGTGCCAGCAGTGCATGGACAGGGGCAGTCGAAAAACTGTTTTTT.

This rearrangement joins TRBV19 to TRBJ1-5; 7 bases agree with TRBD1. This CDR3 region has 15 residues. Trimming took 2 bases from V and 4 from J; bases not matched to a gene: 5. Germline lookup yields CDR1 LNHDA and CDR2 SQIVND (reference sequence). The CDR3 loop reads CASSIKTGVNQPQHF. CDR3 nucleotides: TGTGCCAGTAGTATAAAAACAGGGGTTAATCAGCCCCAGCATTTT.

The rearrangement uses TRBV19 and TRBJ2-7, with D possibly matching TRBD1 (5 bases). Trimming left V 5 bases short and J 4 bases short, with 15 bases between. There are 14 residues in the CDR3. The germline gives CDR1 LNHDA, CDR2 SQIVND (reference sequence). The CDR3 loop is CASSLGQGKYEQYF. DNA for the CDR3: TGTGCCAGTAGTCTAGGGCAGGGAAAGTACGAGCAGTACTTC.

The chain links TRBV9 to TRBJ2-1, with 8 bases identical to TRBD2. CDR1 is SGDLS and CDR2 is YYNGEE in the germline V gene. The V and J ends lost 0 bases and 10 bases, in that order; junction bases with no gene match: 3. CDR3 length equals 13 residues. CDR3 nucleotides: TGTGCCAGCAGCGTAGCCCCTAGCGGGGAGCAGTTCTTC. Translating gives CASSVAPSGEQFF.

The CDR3 coding sequence is TGTGCCAGCTCACCGTCAGGGGTAAACACTGAAGCTTTCTTT. Its protein is CASSPSGVNTEAFF. The chain uses TRBV18 and TRBJ1-1; D possibly corresponds to TRBD1 (6 bases). Germline values: CDR1 KGHSH, CDR2 LQKENI. V was trimmed by 3 bases and J by 2 bases, leaving 10 bases between them. The CDR3 covers 14 residues.

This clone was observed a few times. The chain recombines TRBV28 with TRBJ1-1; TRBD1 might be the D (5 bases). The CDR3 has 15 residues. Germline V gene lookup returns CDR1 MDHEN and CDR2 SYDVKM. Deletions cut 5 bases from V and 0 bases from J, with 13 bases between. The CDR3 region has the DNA TGTGCCAGCAGTCGGGGGGACCTTCTGAACACTGAAGCTTTCTTT. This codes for CASSRGDLLNTEAFF.

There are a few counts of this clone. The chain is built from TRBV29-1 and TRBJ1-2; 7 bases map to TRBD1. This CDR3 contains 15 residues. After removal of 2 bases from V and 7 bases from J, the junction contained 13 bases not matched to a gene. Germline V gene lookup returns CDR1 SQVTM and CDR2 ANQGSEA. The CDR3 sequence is CSVESRQGRMGGYTF. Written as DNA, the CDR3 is TGCAGCGTTGAATCGCGACAGGGCCGAATGGGTGGCTACACCTTC.

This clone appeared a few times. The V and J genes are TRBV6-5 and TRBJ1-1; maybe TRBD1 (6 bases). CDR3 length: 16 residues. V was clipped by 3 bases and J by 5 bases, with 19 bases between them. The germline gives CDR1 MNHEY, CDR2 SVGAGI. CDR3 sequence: CASSYLSGGLGTEAFF. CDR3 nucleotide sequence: TGTGCCAGCAGTTATCTCTCCGGGGGGCTTGGGACTGAAGCTTTCTTT.

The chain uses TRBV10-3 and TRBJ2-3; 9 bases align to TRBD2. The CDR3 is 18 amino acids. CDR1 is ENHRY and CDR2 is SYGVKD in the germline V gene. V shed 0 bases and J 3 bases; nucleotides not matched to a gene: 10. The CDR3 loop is CAISESASGAGRTDTQYF. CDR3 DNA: TGTGCCATCAGTGAGTCGGCTAGCGGGGCGGGTAGGACAGATACGCAGTATTTT.

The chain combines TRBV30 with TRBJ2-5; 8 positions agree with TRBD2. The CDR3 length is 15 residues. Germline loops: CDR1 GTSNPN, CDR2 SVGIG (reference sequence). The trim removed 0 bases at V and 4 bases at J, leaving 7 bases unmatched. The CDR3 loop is CAWSVSGGAGETQYF. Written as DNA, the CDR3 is TGTGCCTGGAGTGTATCCGGGGGGGCGGGAGAGACCCAGTACTTC.

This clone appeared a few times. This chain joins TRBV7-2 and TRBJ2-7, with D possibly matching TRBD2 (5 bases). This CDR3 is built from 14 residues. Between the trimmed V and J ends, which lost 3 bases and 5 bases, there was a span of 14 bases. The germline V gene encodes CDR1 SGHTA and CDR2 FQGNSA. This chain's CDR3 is CASSFGGFGDEQYF. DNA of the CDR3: TGTGCCAGCAGCTTCGGCGGGTTTGGGGACGAGCAGTACTTC. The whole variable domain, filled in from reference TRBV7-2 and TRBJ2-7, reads GAGVSQSPSNKVTEKGKDVELRCDPISGHTALYWYRQSLGQGLEFLIYFQGNSAPDKSGLPSDRFSAERTGGSVSTLTIQRTQQEDSAVYLCASSFGGFGDEQYFGPGTRLTVT.

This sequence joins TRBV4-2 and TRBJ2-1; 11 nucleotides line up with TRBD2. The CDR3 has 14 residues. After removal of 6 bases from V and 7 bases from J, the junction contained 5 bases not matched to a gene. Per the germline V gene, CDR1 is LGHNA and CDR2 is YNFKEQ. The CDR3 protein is CASRFTSGSNEQFF. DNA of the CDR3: TGTGCCAGCAGGTTTACTAGCGGGAGTAATGAGCAGTTCTTC.

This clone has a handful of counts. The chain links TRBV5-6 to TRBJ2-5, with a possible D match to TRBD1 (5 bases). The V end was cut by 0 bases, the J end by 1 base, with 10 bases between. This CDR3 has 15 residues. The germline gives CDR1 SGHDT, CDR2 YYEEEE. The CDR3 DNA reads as TGTGCCAGCAGCTTGGATCCAGGGCGCCAAGAGACCCAGTACTTC. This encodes CASSLDPGRQETQYF.

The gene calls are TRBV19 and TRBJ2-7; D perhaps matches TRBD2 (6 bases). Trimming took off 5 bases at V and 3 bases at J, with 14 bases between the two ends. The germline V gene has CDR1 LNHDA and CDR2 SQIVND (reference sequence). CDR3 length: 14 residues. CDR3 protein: CASSPILGGYEQYF. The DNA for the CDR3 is TGTGCCAGTAGTCCTATCCTCGGGGGCTACGAGCAGTACTTC.

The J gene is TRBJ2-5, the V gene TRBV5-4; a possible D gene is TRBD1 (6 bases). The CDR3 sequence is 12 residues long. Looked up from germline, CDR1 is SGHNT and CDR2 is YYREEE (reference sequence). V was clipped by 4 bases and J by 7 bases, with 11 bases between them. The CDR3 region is CASSGGQRTQYF. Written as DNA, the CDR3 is TGTGCCAGCAGCGGCGGACAGAGGACCCAGTACTTC.

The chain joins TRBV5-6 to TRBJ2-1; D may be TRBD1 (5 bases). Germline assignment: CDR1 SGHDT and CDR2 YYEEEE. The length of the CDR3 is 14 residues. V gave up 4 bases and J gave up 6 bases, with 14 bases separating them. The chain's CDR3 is CASSPIRQTNEQFF. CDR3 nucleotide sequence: TGTGCCAGCAGCCCTATCCGACAGACCAATGAGCAGTTCTTC.

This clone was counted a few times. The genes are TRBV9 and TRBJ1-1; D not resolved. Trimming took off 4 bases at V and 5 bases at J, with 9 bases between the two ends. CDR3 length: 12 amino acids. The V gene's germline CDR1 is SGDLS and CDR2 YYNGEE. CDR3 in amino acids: CASSLTETEAFF. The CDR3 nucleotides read TGTGCCAGCAGCCTTACGGAGACTGAAGCTTTCTTT.

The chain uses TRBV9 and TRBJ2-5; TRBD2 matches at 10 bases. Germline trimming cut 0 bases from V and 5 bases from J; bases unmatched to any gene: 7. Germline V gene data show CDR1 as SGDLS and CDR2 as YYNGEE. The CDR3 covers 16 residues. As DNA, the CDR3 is TGTGCCAGCAGCGTAGGGGCTAGCGGGAGCGGGGAGACCCAGTACTTC. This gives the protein CASSVGASGSGETQYF. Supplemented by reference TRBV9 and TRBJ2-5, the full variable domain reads DSGVTQTPKHLITATGQRVTLRCSPRSGDLSVYWYQQSLDQGLQFLIQYYNGEERAKGNILERFSAQQFPDLHSELNLSSLELGDSALYFCASSVGASGSGETQYFGPGTRLLVL.

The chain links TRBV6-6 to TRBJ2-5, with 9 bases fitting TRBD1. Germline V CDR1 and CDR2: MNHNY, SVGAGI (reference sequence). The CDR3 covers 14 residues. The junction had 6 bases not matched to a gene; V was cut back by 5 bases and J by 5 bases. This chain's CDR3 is CASSGTGSRETQYF. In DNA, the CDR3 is TGTGCCAGCAGTGGGACAGGGTCTAGGGAGACCCAGTACTTC.

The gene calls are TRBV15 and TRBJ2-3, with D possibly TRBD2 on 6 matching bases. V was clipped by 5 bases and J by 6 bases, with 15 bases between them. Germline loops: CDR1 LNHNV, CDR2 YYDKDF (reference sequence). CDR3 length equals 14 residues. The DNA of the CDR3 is TGTGCCACCAGCGCCCCCCGGGGGTTTGATACGCAGTATTTT. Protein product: CATSAPRGFDTQYF.

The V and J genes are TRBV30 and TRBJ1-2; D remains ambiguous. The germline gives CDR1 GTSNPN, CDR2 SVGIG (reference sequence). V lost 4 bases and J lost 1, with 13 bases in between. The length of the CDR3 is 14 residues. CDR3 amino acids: CAWINNMFNYGYTF. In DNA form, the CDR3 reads TGTGCCTGGATAAATAACATGTTTAACTATGGCTACACCTTC.

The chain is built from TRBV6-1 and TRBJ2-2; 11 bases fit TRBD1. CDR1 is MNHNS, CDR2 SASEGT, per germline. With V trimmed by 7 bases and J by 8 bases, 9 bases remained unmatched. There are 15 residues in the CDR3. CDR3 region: CASKKGTGGEGELFF. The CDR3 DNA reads TGTGCCAGCAAAAAAGGGACAGGGGGAGAGGGGGAGCTGTTTTTT.

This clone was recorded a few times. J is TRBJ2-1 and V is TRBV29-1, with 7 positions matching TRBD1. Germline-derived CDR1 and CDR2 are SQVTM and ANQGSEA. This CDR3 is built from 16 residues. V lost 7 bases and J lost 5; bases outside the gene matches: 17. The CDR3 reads CSAVTPGQQPHNEQFF. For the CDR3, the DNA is TGCAGCGCCGTTACCCCGGGACAGCAACCCCACAATGAGCAGTTCTTC.

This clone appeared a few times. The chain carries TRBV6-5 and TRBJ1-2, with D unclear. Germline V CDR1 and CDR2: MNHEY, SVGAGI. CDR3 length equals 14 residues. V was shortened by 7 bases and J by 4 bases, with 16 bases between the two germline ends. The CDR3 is CASKTAGTIYGYTF. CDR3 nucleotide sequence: TGTGCCAGCAAAACGGCAGGAACGATCTATGGCTACACCTTC.